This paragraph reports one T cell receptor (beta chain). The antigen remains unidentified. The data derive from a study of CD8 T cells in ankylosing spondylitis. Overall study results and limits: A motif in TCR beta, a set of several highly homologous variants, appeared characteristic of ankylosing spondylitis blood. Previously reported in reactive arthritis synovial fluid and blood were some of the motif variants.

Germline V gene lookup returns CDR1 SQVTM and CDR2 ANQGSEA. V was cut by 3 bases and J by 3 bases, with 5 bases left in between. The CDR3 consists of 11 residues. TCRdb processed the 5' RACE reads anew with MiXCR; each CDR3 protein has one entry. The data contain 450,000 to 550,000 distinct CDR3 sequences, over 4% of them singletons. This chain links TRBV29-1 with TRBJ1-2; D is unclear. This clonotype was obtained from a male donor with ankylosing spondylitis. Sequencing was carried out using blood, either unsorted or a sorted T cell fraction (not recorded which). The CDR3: CSVDKDYGYTF. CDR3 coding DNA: TGCAGCGTTGACAAGGACTATGGCTACACCTTC.